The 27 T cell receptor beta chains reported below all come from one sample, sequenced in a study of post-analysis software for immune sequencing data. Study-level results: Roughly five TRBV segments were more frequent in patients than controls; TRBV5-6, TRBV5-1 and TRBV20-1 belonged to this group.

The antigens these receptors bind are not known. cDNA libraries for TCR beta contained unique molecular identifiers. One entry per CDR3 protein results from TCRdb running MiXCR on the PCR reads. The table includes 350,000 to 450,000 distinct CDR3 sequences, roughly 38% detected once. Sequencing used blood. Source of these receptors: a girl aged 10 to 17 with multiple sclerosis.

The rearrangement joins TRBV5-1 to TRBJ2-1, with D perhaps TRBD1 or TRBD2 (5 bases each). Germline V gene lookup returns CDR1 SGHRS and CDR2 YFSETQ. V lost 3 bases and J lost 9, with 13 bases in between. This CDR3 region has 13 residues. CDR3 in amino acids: CASSWDPLAEQFF. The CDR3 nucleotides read TGCGCCAGCAGCTGGGACCCCCTGGCTGAGCAGTTCTTC.

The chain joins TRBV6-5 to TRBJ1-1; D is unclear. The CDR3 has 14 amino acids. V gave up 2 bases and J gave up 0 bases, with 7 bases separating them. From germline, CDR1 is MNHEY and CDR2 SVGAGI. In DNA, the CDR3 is TGTGCCAGCAGTTACAGGGTGATGAACACTGAAGCTTTCTTT. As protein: CASSYRVMNTEAFF.

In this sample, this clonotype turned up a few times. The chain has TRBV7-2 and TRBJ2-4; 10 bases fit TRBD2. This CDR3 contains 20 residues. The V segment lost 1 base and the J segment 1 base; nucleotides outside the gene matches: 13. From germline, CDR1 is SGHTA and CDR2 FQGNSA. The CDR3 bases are TGTGCCAGCAGCTTAGGGGAGGGGCTAGCGGGGGAAGGGGCCAAAAACATTCAGTACTTC. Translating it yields CASSLGEGLAGEGAKNIQYF. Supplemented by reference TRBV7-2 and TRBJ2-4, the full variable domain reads GAGVSQSPSNKVTEKGKDVELRCDPISGHTALYWYRQSLGQGLEFLIYFQGNSAPDKSGLPSDRFSAERTGGSVSTLTIQRTQQEDSAVYLCASSLGEGLAGEGAKNIQYFGAGTRLSVL.

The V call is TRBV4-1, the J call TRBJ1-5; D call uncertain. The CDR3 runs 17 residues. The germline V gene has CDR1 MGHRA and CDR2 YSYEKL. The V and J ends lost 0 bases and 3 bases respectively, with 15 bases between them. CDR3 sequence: CASSQDLRRNDNQPQHF. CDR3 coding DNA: TGCGCCAGCAGCCAAGATTTGAGACGGAATGACAATCAGCCCCAGCATTTT.

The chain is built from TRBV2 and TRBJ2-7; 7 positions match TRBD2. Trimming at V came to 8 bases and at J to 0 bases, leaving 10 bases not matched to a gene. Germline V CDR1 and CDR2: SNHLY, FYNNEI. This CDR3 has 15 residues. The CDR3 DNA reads TGTGCCAGCTCTAGAAACGGGGGGAGCTCCTACGAGCAGTACTTC. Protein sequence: CASSRNGGSSYEQYF.

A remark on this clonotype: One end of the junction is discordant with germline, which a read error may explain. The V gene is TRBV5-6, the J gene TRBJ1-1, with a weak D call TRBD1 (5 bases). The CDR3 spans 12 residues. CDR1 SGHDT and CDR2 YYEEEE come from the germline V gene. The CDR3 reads CAGSSSPGRAFF. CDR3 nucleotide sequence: TGTGCCGGCAGCTCCTCACCGGGACGAGCTTTCTTT. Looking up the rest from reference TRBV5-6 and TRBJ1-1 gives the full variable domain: DAGVTQSPTHLIKTRGQQVTLRCSPKSGHDTVSWYQQALGQGPQFIFQYYEEEERQRGNFPDRFSGHQFPNYSSELNVNALLLGDSALYLCAGSSSPGRAFFGQGTRLTVV.

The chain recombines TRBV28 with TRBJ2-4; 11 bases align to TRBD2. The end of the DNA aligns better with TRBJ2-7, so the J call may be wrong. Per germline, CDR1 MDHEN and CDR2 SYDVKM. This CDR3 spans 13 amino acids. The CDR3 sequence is CASSETSGDEQYF. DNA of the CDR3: TGTGCCAGCAGTGAGACTAGCGGGGACGAGCAGTACTTC.

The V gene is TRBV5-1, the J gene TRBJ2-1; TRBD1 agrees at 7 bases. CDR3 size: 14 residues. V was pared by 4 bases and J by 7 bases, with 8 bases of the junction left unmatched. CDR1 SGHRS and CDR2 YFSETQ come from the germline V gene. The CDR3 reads CASSRGQVLNEQFF. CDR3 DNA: TGCGCCAGCAGCCGTGGACAGGTTTTGAATGAGCAGTTCTTC.

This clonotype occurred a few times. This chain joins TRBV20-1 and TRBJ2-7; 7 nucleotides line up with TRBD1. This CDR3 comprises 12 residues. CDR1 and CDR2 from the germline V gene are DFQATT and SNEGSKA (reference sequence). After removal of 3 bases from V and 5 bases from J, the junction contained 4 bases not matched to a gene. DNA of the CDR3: TGCAGTGCTAGTGACAGGGCCCACGAGCAGTACTTC. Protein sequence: CSASDRAHEQYF.

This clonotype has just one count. The chain's CDR3 is CASSPQAAGGGDTQYF. For the CDR3, the DNA is TGTGCCAGCAGCCCTCAAGCAGCGGGGGGCGGAGATACGCAGTATTTT. The J gene is TRBJ2-3, the V gene TRBV7-2; 9 bases line up with TRBD2. Germline V lookup: CDR1 SGHTA, CDR2 FQGNSA. This CDR3 spans 16 amino acids. V lost 5 bases and J lost 5; bases outside the gene matches: 11.

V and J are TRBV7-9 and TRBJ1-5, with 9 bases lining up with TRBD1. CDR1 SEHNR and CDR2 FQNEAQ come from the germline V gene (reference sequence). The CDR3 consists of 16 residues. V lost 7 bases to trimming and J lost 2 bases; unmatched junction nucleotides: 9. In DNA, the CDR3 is TGTGCCAGCACCTCTGGCGGGACAGGGCGCAATCAGCCCCAGCATTTT. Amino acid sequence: CASTSGGTGRNQPQHF.

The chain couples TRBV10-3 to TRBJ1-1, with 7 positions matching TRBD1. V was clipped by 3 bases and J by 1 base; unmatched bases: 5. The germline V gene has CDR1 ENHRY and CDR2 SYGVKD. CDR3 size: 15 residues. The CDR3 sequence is CAISDPGTANTEAFF. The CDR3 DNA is TGTGCCATCAGTGACCCCGGGACAGCGAACACTGAAGCTTTCTTT.

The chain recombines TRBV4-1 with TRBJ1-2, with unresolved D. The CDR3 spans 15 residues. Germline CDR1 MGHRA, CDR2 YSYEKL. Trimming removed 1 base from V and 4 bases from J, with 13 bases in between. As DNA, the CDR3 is TGCGCCAGCAGCCAAGTAACCCTTAGCCCCTATGGCTACACCTTC. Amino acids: CASSQVTLSPYGYTF.

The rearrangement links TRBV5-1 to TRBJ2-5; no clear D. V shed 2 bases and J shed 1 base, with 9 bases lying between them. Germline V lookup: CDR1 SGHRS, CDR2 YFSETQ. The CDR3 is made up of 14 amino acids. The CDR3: CASSLRARQETQYF. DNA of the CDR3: TGCGCCAGCAGCTTAAGGGCCCGCCAAGAGACCCAGTACTTC.

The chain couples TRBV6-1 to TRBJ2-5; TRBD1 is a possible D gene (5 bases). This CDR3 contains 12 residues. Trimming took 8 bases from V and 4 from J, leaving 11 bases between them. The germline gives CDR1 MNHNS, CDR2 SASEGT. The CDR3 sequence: CASGQGRETQYF. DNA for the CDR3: TGTGCCAGCGGGCAGGGAAGAGAGACCCAGTACTTC.

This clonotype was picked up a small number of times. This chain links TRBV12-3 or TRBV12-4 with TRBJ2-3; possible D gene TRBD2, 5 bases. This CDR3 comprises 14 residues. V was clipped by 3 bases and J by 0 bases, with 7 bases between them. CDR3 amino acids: CASSFEGSTDTQYF. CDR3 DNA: TGTGCCAGCAGTTTTGAGGGAAGCACAGATACGCAGTATTTT.

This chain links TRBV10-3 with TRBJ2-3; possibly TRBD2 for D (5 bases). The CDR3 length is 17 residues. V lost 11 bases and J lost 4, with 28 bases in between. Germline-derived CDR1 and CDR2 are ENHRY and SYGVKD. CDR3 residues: CAALPADRGFHPDTQYF. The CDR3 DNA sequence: TGTGCCGCCCTACCCGCGGATCGGGGTTTCCATCCAGATACGCAGTATTTT.

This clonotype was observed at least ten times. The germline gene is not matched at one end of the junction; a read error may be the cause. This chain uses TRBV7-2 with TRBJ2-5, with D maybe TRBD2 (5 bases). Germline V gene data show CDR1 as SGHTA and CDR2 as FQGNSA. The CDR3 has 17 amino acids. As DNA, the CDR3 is TGTGCCAGCAGCTTAGGAAGGGCTAGCTCTATACAAGGGACCCAGTACTTC. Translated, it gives CASSLGRASSIQGTQYF. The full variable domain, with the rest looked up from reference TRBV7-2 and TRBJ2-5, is GAGVSQSPSNKVTEKGKDVELRCDPISGHTALYWYRQSLGQGLEFLIYFQGNSAPDKSGLPSDRFSAERTGGSVSTLTIQRTQQEDSAVYLCASSLGRASSIQGTQYFGPGTRLLVL.

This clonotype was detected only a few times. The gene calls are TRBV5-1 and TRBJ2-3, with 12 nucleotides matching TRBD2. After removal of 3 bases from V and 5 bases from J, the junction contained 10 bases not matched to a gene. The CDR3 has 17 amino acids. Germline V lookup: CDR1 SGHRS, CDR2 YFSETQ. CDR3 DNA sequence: TGCGCCAGCAGCTCATCGACTAGCGGGGGAGTAGGAGATACGCAGTATTTT. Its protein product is CASSSSTSGGVGDTQYF.

CDR3 bases: TGCAGTGCCAGGGGTTCGGGGACTGAAGCTTTCTTT. It is translated as CSARGSGTEAFF. The chain links TRBV20-1 to TRBJ1-1; D might be TRBD1 (6 bases). The V and J ends lost 6 bases and 5 bases respectively, with 13 bases between them. Germline V gene sequence: CDR1 DFQATT, CDR2 SNEGSKA (reference sequence). This CDR3 contains 12 residues.

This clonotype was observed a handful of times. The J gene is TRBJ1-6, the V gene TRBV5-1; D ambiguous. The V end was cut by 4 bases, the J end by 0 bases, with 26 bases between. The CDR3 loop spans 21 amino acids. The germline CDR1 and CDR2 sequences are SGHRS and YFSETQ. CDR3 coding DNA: TGCGCCAGCAGCCTCCTCGGTATGCGGGGAGGTACGAGCTCCTATAATTCACCCCTCCACTTT. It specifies CASSLLGMRGGTSSYNSPLHF.

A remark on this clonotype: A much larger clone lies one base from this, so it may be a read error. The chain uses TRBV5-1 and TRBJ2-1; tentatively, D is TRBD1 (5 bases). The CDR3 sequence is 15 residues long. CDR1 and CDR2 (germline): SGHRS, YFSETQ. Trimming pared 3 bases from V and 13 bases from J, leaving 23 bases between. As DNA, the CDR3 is TGCGCCAGCAGCTCAGGACAAGTTTTACAAGAGACCCAGTTCTTC. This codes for CASSSGQVLQETQFF.

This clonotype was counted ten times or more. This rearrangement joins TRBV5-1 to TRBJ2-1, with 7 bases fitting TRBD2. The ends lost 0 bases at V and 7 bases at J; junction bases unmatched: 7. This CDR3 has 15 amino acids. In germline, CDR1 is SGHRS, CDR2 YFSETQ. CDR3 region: CASSLAAGVGNEQFF. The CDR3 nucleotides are TGCGCCAGCAGCTTGGCTGCGGGGGTCGGGAATGAGCAGTTCTTC.

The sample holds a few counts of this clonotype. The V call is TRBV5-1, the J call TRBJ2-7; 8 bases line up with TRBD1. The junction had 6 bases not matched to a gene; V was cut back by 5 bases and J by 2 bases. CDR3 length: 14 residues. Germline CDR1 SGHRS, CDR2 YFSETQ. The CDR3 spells CASRLWDRTYEQYF. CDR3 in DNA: TGCGCCAGCAGGCTCTGGGACAGGACCTACGAGCAGTACTTC.

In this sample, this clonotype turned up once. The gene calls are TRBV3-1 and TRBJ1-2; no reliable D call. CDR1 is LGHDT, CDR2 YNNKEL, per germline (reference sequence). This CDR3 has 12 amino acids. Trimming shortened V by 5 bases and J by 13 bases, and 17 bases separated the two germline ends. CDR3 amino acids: CASSSRRGNGTF. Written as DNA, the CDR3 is TGTGCCAGCAGCTCCCGACGGGGAAACGGCACCTTC.

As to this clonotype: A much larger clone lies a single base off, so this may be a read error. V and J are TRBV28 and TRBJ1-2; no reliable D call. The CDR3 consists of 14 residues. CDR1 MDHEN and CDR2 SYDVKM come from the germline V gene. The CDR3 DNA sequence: TGTGCCGGCAGCCCAATCCTGGGGAGGGATGGCTACACCTTC. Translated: CAGSPILGRDGYTF.

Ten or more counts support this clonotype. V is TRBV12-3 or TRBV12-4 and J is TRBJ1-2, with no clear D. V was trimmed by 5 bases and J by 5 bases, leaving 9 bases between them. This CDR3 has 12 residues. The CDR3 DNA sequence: TGTGCCAGCAGTCCCGGGTCTTATGGCTACACCTTC. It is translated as CASSPGSYGYTF.